Shown below are 22 T cell receptor beta chains from a single sample sequenced in a study of cytomegalovirus exposure and HLA in healthy donors. Primers for the PCR totalled 60 Vbeta and 13 Jbeta. Repertoires were generated with immunoSEQ multiplex PCR, while TCRdb's copy carries only in-frame clones and drops some. Of some 190,000 clones detected, around three quarters appear once; the ten largest clones hold over 2%. Material: PBMCs. Receptors were obtained from a woman in her 30s in good health and CMV-seropositive.

The rearrangement joins TRBV28 to TRBJ1-2; 8 nucleotides match TRBD1. The junction had 10 bases not matched to a gene; V was cut back by 3 bases and J by 7 bases. The CDR3 is 15 residues long. Germline CDR1 is MDHEN and CDR2 is SYDVKM. Here the CDR3 reads CASSFSYRGASGYTF. Written as DNA, the CDR3 is TGTGCCAGCAGTTTTTCGTACAGGGGGGCCTCTGGCTACACCTTC.

The chain recombines TRBV6-5 with TRBJ2-7; 8 positions agree with TRBD2. J lost 3 bases, V lost 10 bases, and 11 bases had no gene match. The CDR3 extends over 14 amino acids. Germline-derived CDR1 and CDR2 are MNHEY and SVGAGI. The CDR3 DNA reads TGTGCCACCACGAGTAGCGGGGTGAACTACGAGCAGTACTTC. Protein sequence: CATTSSGVNYEQYF.

The rearrangement joins TRBV18 to TRBJ2-5, with 11 bases that match TRBD1. The CDR3 length is 17 residues. The germline V gene encodes CDR1 KGHSH and CDR2 LQKENI. V lost 1 base and J lost 2; bases outside the gene matches: 6. The CDR3 reads CASSPLRDRGWQETQYF. The CDR3, as DNA: TGTGCCAGCTCACCACTTCGGGACAGGGGGTGGCAAGAGACCCAGTACTTC.

The J gene is TRBJ2-5, the V gene TRBV7-6; the D gene is possibly TRBD2 (7 bases). This CDR3 is 15 amino acids long. V dropped 4 bases and J dropped 5 bases, with 17 bases sitting between them. Germline values: CDR1 SGHVS, CDR2 FNYEAQ. The CDR3 DNA reads TGTGCCAGCAGCTGGGGATGGGGGGGGGCGGAGACCCAGTACTTC. Translated: CASSWGWGGAETQYF.

This clone was seen only once. The chain couples TRBV9 to TRBJ2-1; 12 bases align to TRBD2. The V gene's germline CDR1 is SGDLS and CDR2 YYNGEE. The ends lost 2 bases at V and 7 bases at J; junction bases unmatched: 10. This CDR3 has 17 residues. The CDR3: CASSVPLAGGRKNEQFF. The CDR3 DNA follows: TGTGCCAGCAGCGTTCCTCTAGCGGGGGGGCGGAAGAATGAGCAGTTCTTC.

The J gene is TRBJ1-5, the V gene TRBV28; 10 nucleotides match TRBD1. V trimming: 3 bases; J trimming: 11 bases; junction bases outside the gene matches: 16. CDR1 is MDHEN and CDR2 is SYDVKM in the germline V gene. This CDR3 has 17 residues. The CDR3 DNA reads as TGTGCCAGCAGTTTTTTATTTCTCGGACAGGGGGGCGAGTCCCAGCATTTT. The encoded protein is CASSFLFLGQGGESQHF.

This rearrangement joins TRBV19 to TRBJ2-7; 8 nucleotides line up with TRBD1. The junction had 1 base not matched to a gene; V was cut back by 3 bases and J by 3 bases. From germline, CDR1 is LNHDA and CDR2 SQIVND (reference sequence). The CDR3 is 13 residues long. The CDR3 DNA is TGTGCCAGTAGTATCGGACAGGGCTACGAGCAGTACTTC. Translating it yields CASSIGQGYEQYF.

The chain couples TRBV7-3 to TRBJ2-1; no firm D call. The germline CDR1 and CDR2 sequences are SGHTA and FQGTGA. The CDR3 contains 15 residues. V was cut by 0 bases and J by 5 bases, with 11 bases left in between. The CDR3 DNA is TGTGCCAGCAGCTTAACGTCACCGGTGAACAATGAGCAGTTCTTC. This codes for CASSLTSPVNNEQFF.

This clone was found a few times. The chain recombines TRBV5-6 with TRBJ2-3; maybe TRBD1 (6 bases). Germline-derived CDR1 and CDR2 are SGHDT and YYEEEE. The CDR3 is made up of 16 amino acids. V was shortened by 4 bases and J by 0 bases, with 15 bases between the two germline ends. For the CDR3, the DNA is TGTGCCAGCAGCACGCGGACAGTTCCTAGCACAGATACGCAGTATTTT. Its translation is CASSTRTVPSTDTQYF.

The chain uses TRBV19 and TRBJ1-5; tentatively, D is TRBD1 (6 bases). Trimming removed 5 bases from V and 4 bases from J, with 12 bases in between. The CDR3 is made up of 14 amino acids. Germline CDR1 and CDR2: LNHDA and SQIVND (reference sequence). The CDR3 region is CASSFRQGNQPQHF. The CDR3 DNA is TGTGCCAGTAGTTTCCGCCAGGGGAATCAGCCCCAGCATTTT.

J is TRBJ2-5 and V is TRBV7-8; D gene unclear. V lost 2 bases and J lost 3, with 16 bases in between. The CDR3 extends over 16 amino acids. From germline, CDR1 is SGHVS and CDR2 FQNEAQ. In DNA, the CDR3 is TGTGCCAGCAGCTTAAGGTTCCTAATTACTAAAGAGACCCAGTACTTC. Translating gives CASSLRFLITKETQYF.

This chain joins TRBV6-6 and TRBJ2-7, with TRBD1 matching 11 bases. The junction had 6 bases not matched to a gene; V was cut back by 8 bases and J by 3 bases. This CDR3 is 14 amino acids long. Germline V gives CDR1 MNHNY, CDR2 SVGAGI (reference sequence). The CDR3: CASSGTGGHYEQYF. CDR3 bases: TGTGCCAGCTCGGGGACAGGGGGGCACTACGAGCAGTACTTC.

The rearrangement uses TRBV4-3 and TRBJ1-3; D gene ambiguous. The ends were cut back, 4 bases at V and 0 bases at J, with 25 bases in the middle. Germline CDR1 and CDR2: LGHNA and YSLEER. This CDR3 has 20 residues. The DNA for the CDR3 is TGCGCCAGCAGCCCTAAAATTGCGGGCCGAATGGGAAACTCTGGAAACACCATATATTTT. It translates to CASSPKIAGRMGNSGNTIYF.

The V call is TRBV30, the J call TRBJ2-1; 9 positions match TRBD1. The trim removed 0 bases at V and 9 bases at J, leaving 15 bases unmatched. CDR3 length equals 17 residues. Per germline, CDR1 GTSNPN and CDR2 SVGIG (reference sequence). CDR3 protein: CAWSVLHLGTGKGEQFF. The CDR3, as DNA: TGTGCCTGGAGTGTACTCCACCTCGGGACAGGGAAGGGTGAGCAGTTCTTC. The full variable domain, with the rest looked up from reference TRBV30 and TRBJ2-1, is SQTIHQWPATLVQPVGSPLSLECTVEGTSNPNLYWYRQAAGRGLQLLFYSVGIGQISSEVPQNLSASRPQDRQFILSSKKLLLSDSGFYLCAWSVLHLGTGKGEQFFGPGTRLTVL.

This clone appeared once. V usage is TRBV2 and J usage is TRBJ1-4, with 10 bases aligning to TRBD1. Germline CDR1 SNHLY, CDR2 FYNNEI. Losses at the gene ends were 4 bases for V and 8 bases for J; bases not matched to a gene: 7. The CDR3 has 15 amino acids. CDR3 sequence: CASSAGTGVREKLFF. CDR3 sequence (DNA): TGTGCCAGCAGTGCCGGGACAGGGGTACGGGAAAAACTGTTTTTT.

The V and J genes are TRBV19 and TRBJ2-5, with a tentative D call TRBD2 (6 bases). Trimming took 2 bases from V and 5 from J, leaving 12 bases between them. Germline CDR1 is LNHDA and CDR2 is SQIVND (reference sequence). The CDR3 extends over 14 amino acids. The CDR3 region has the DNA TGTGCCAGTAGTATACAGGGAGGCCAGGAGACCCAGTACTTC. Protein sequence: CASSIQGGQETQYF.

The CDR3: CASSEVSAYEQYF. CDR3 coding DNA: TGTGCCAGCAGTGAAGTCAGTGCCTACGAGCAGTACTTC. The chain links TRBV6-1 to TRBJ2-7; D is ambiguous. The V gene lost 1 base and the J gene lost 2 bases, with 6 bases spanning the gap. This CDR3 is 13 amino acids long. From germline, CDR1 is MNHNS and CDR2 SASEGT.

This clone showed up just once. The rearrangement joins TRBV19 to TRBJ1-5; unclear D gene. Germline V gene lookup returns CDR1 LNHDA and CDR2 SQIVND (reference sequence). The CDR3 is 13 residues long. V was clipped by 3 bases and J by 5 bases, with 8 bases between them. The CDR3 region has the DNA TGTGCCAGTAGTATCTTGGGAGATCAGCCCCAGCATTTT. It specifies CASSILGDQPQHF.

V gene TRBV6-1 combines with J gene TRBJ2-7, with TRBD1 as a possible D gene (6 bases). Germline lookup yields CDR1 MNHNS and CDR2 SASEGT. This CDR3 has 15 residues. Trimming pared 5 bases from V and 3 bases from J, leaving 17 bases between. The CDR3 DNA reads as TGTGCCAGCAGTCTTACCCAGGACAGAATCTACGAGCAGTACTTC. It codes for CASSLTQDRIYEQYF.

CDR3 protein: CASSQDSGLAREQYF. CDR3 sequence (DNA): TGTGCCAGCAGCCAAGATTCAGGACTAGCTCGGGAGCAGTACTTC. The chain combines TRBV4-2 with TRBJ2-7, with TRBD2 matching over 8 bases. The CDR3 spans 15 residues. The ends lost 0 bases at V and 7 bases at J; junction bases unmatched: 8. Per germline, CDR1 LGHNA and CDR2 YNFKEQ.

The chain carries TRBV4-2 and TRBJ2-7; TRBD1 is a possible D gene (6 bases). CDR1 and CDR2 from the germline V gene are LGHNA and YNFKEQ. This CDR3 region has 16 residues. V lost 0 bases and J 6 bases, leaving 18 bases between the germline ends. CDR3 coding DNA: TGTGCCAGCAGCCAAGAGCCGGGACAATTCTACGGCGAGCAGTACTTC. Its protein product is CASSQEPGQFYGEQYF.

J is TRBJ2-7 and V is TRBV28; D is perhaps TRBD1 (5 bases). CDR3 length: 11 residues. Germline lookup yields CDR1 MDHEN and CDR2 SYDVKM. The V end lost 6 bases, the J end lost 3 bases, and 6 bases lay between the germline ends. Here the CDR3 reads CASSQGYEQYF. The CDR3 nucleotides are TGTGCCAGCAGCCAGGGCTACGAGCAGTACTTC.